These T cell receptor beta chains were read from a single sample in a study of T cell responses to AZD1222 COVID-19 vaccine. Generated by immunoSEQ multiplex PCR, the TCRdb table keeps only in-frame clones and is missing some. Here the sample spans 100,000 to 150,000 clones, about 82% being singletons. The sample was peripheral blood, taken on day 0 of AZD1222 vaccination. These receptors came from an adult in good health. Each CDR3 is given with its conserved first and last residue. The order of the fields is V gene, CDR3 length, J gene, clone size, D gene, CDR3 protein, CDR3 DNA. A D gene is named only where the DNA matches it firmly. The size field is filled for only some rows; it gives once, few, many or a size class.

v_gene: TRBV6-1; len: 18; j_gene: TRBJ2-6; abundance: once; d_gene: TRBD1; CDR3aa: CASSEDRGRWSGANVLTF; CDR3nt: TGTGCCAGCAGTGAGGACAGGGGGAGGTGGTCTGGGGCCAACGTCCTGACTTTC
v_gene: TRBV9; len: 14; j_gene: TRBJ1-2; abundance: NA; d_gene: NA; CDR3aa: CASSAGTDHYGYTF; CDR3nt: TGTGCCAGCAGCGCCGGGACGGACCACTATGGCTACACCTTC
v_gene: TRBV3-1/TRBV3-2; len: 15; j_gene: TRBJ2-7; abundance: once; d_gene: NA; CDR3aa: CASSQERRENYEQYF; CDR3nt: TGTGCCAGCAGCCAGGAGCGCCGGGAAAACTACGAGCAGTACTTC
v_gene: TRBV27; len: 16; j_gene: TRBJ2-7; abundance: once; d_gene: TRBD1; CDR3aa: CASSLIGQGRSYEQYF; CDR3nt: TGTGCCAGCAGTTTAATTGGACAGGGGAGGTCCTACGAGCAGTACTTC
v_gene: TRBV4-2; len: 14; j_gene: TRBJ2-3; abundance: NA; d_gene: NA; CDR3aa: CASSQERYTDTQYF; CDR3nt: TGTGCCAGCAGCCAAGAGCGGTACACAGATACGCAGTATTTT
v_gene: TRBV24-1; len: 12; j_gene: TRBJ2-3; abundance: NA; d_gene: NA; CDR3aa: CATSDVTDTQYF; CDR3nt: TGTGCCACCAGTGATGTCACAGATACGCAGTATTTT
v_gene: TRBV11-2; len: 15; j_gene: TRBJ2-1; abundance: NA; d_gene: NA; CDR3aa: CASSLDLTSYNEQFF; CDR3nt: TGTGCCAGCAGCTTAGACTTAACCTCCTACAATGAGCAGTTCTTC
v_gene: TRBV7-9; len: 15; j_gene: TRBJ2-1; abundance: NA; d_gene: NA; CDR3aa: CASSLALGSYNEQFF; CDR3nt: TGTGCCAGCAGCTTAGCGCTCGGGTCCTACAATGAGCAGTTCTTC
v_gene: TRBV7-2; len: 14; j_gene: TRBJ2-7; abundance: NA; d_gene: NA; CDR3aa: CASSLVSVSYEQYF; CDR3nt: TGTGCCAGCAGCTTAGTTAGCGTTTCCTACGAGCAGTACTTC
v_gene: TRBV9; len: 14; j_gene: TRBJ1-1; abundance: NA; d_gene: TRBD1; CDR3aa: CASSALTGDTEAFF; CDR3nt: TGTGCCAGCAGCGCGCTCACAGGGGATACTGAAGCTTTCTTT
v_gene: TRBV4-1; len: 13; j_gene: TRBJ2-7; abundance: NA; d_gene: NA; CDR3aa: CASSRTDSYEQYF; CDR3nt: TGCGCCAGCAGCCGGACGGACTCCTACGAGCAGTACTTC
v_gene: TRBV6-5; len: 14; j_gene: TRBJ1-6; abundance: NA; d_gene: NA; CDR3aa: CASSYEPGLGPLHF; CDR3nt: TGTGCCAGCAGTTACGAGCCAGGGTTAGGGCCCCTCCACTTT
v_gene: TRBV6-5; len: 13; j_gene: TRBJ1-1; abundance: NA; d_gene: NA; CDR3aa: CASSYSANTEAFF; CDR3nt: TGTGCCAGCAGTTACAGTGCGAACACTGAAGCTTTCTTT
v_gene: TRBV9; len: 13; j_gene: TRBJ2-5; abundance: NA; d_gene: NA; CDR3aa: CASSVQGWETQYF; CDR3nt: TGTGCCAGCAGCGTACAGGGATGGGAGACCCAGTACTTC
v_gene: TRBV7-6; len: 15; j_gene: TRBJ1-1; abundance: NA; d_gene: NA; CDR3aa: CASSLSVAGATEAFF; CDR3nt: TGTGCCAGCAGCTTATCGGTCGCAGGGGCCACTGAAGCTTTCTTT
v_gene: TRBV12-1; len: 16; j_gene: TRBJ2-1; abundance: NA; d_gene: NA; CDR3aa: CASSLGLAGAYNEQFF; CDR3nt: TGTGCCAGCAGCTTAGGACTAGCGGGAGCCTACAATGAGCAGTTCTTC
v_gene: TRBV18; len: 13; j_gene: TRBJ2-5; abundance: NA; d_gene: NA; CDR3aa: CASSLARRETQYF; CDR3nt: TGTGCCAGCTCCCTAGCTAGGCGAGAGACCCAGTACTTC
v_gene: TRBV3-1/TRBV3-2; len: 15; j_gene: TRBJ2-1; abundance: NA; d_gene: NA; CDR3aa: CASSQSSGDYNEQFF; CDR3nt: TGTGCCAGCAGCCAATCCAGCGGAGACTACAATGAGCAGTTCTTC
v_gene: TRBV6-2/TRBV6-3; len: 14; j_gene: TRBJ1-1; abundance: NA; d_gene: NA; CDR3aa: CASSYSGPATEAFF; CDR3nt: TGTGCCAGCAGTTATTCGGGACCCGCCACTGAAGCTTTCTTT
v_gene: TRBV7-3; len: 14; j_gene: TRBJ1-1; abundance: few; d_gene: NA; CDR3aa: CASSLQPTNTEAFF; CDR3nt: TGTGCCAGCAGTCTCCAACCGACGAACACTGAAGCTTTCTTT
v_gene: TRBV27; len: 16; j_gene: TRBJ1-2; abundance: NA; d_gene: NA; CDR3aa: CASSLSPGGKTDGYTF; CDR3nt: TGTGCCAGCAGTTTATCTCCCGGGGGCAAAACCGATGGCTACACCTTC
v_gene: TRBV7-9; len: 18; j_gene: TRBJ1-3; abundance: NA; d_gene: TRBD1; CDR3aa: CASSRIGTGGDIGNTIYF; CDR3nt: TGTGCCAGCAGCCGTATTGGGACAGGGGGCGATATCGGAAACACCATATATTTT
v_gene: TRBV20-1; len: 11; j_gene: TRBJ2-4; abundance: NA; d_gene: NA; CDR3aa: CSAKIPGVSHF; CDR3nt: TGCAGTGCCAAAATTCCAGGGGTTTCGCACTTC
v_gene: TRBV2; len: 13; j_gene: TRBJ2-5; abundance: few; d_gene: NA; CDR3aa: CASPVVAPETQYF; CDR3nt: TGTGCCAGTCCCGTGGTAGCGCCAGAGACCCAGTACTTC
v_gene: TRBV2; len: 15; j_gene: TRBJ2-7; abundance: NA; d_gene: TRBD2; CDR3aa: CASSQTSGRDYEQYF; CDR3nt: TGTGCCAGCAGCCAGACTAGCGGGAGGGACTACGAGCAGTACTTC
v_gene: TRBV7-2; len: 14; j_gene: TRBJ2-3; abundance: NA; d_gene: NA; CDR3aa: CASSLVSSTDTQYF; CDR3nt: TGTGCCAGCAGCTTAGTTTCTAGCACAGATACGCAGTATTTT
v_gene: TRBV7-9; len: 16; j_gene: TRBJ2-7; abundance: NA; d_gene: TRBD2; CDR3aa: CASSLTSGGAGYEQYF; CDR3nt: TGTGCCAGCAGCTTAACTAGCGGGGGGGCCGGCTACGAGCAGTACTTC